This TCR beta chain originates from a study of blood T cells in healthy people across ages. Findings of the study overall: Both naive CD4+ cell counts and diversity were greater in long-lived donors than in aged donors. Considered underestimates were the diversity estimates obtained from one million T cells. With age, beta diversity per million T cells declined roughly linearly, significantly by 40.

A second roughly 6 to 11 cycle PCR used barcoded and J-beta primers. Using its own MiXCR run on the 5' RACE reads, TCRdb lists one record per CDR3 protein. The table has about 290,000 distinct CDR3 sequences, 25% to 30% seen once. Points on this clonotype: What it binds is unknown.

This receptor was taken from a woman aged 65 to 85 in good health. The sample comprised blood.

The CDR3 DNA follows: TGCAGCGTTCGTGTTCCGGGGACAGGCCCAGACGGCTACACCTTC. Protein sequence: CSVRVPGTGPDGYTF. This chain uses TRBV29-1 with TRBJ1-2, with 8 positions matching TRBD1. The CDR3 extends over 15 amino acids. Germline assignment: CDR1 SQVTM and CDR2 ANQGSEA. Trimming took 5 bases from V and 8 from J; bases not matched to a gene: 16.